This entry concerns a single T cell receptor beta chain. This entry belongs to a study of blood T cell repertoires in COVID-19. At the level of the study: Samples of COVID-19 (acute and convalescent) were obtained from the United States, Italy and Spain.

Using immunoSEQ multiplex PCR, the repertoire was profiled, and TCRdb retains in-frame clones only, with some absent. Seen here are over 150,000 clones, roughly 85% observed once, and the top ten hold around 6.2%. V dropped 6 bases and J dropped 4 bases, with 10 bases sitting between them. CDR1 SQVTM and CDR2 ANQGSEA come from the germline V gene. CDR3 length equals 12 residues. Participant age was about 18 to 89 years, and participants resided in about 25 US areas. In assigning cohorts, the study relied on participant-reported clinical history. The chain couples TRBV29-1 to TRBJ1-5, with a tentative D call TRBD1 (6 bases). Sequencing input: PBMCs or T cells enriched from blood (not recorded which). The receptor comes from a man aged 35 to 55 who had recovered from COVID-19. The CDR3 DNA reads TGCAGCGTGACAGGCGCTAATCAGCCCCAGCATTTT. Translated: CSVTGANQPQHF.